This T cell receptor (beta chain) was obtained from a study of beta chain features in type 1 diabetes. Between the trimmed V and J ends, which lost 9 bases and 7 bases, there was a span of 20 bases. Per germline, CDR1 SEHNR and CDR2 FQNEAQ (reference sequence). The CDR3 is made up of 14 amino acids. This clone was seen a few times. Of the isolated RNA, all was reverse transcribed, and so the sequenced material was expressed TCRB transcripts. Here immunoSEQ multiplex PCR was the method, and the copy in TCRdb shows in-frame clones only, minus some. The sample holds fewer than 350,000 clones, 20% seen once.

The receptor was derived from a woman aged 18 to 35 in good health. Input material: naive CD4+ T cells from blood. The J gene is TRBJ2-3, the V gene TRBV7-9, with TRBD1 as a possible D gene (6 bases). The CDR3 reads CASTLGTSTNTQYF. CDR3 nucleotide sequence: TGTGCCAGTACCTTGGGGACATCTACCAATACGCAGTATTTT.